The 28 T cell receptor beta chains below all came from one sample that was sequenced in a study of cytomegalovirus exposure and HLA in healthy donors. The PCR employed 60 Vbeta primers together with 13 Jbeta primers. The repertoire was sequenced with immunoSEQ multiplex PCR; TCRdb's copy has only in-frame clones and lacks some. The sample has around 160,000 clones, approximately 79% seen once. The sequencing input was PBMCs. The source of these receptors is a human donor in good health.

The chain combines TRBV9 with TRBJ2-7; 10 positions agree with TRBD1. V trimming: 5 bases; J trimming: 3 bases; junction bases outside the gene matches: 5. CDR1 is SGDLS and CDR2 is YYNGEE in the germline V gene. The CDR3 is 14 residues long. The CDR3 loop reads CASSIGTGVYEQYF. Here the CDR3 DNA reads TGTGCCAGCAGTATCGGGACAGGGGTCTACGAGCAGTACTTC.

For the CDR3, the DNA is TGTGCCAGCAAAGGCAGGTTCAACGAGCAGTACTTC. This codes for CASKGRFNEQYF. V and J are TRBV2 and TRBJ2-7; no firm D call. Deletions cut 7 bases from V and 5 bases from J, with 12 bases between. The CDR3 is 12 residues long. Per germline, CDR1 SNHLY and CDR2 FYNNEI.

The chain has TRBV11-3 and TRBJ2-7, with D possibly matching TRBD1 (6 bases). V was clipped by 5 bases and J by 4 bases, with 12 bases between them. CDR1 and CDR2 (germline): SGHNT, YENEEA. This CDR3 is 13 amino acids long. For the CDR3, the DNA is TGTGCCAGCAGCAACGTCCAGGGGTACGAGCAGTACTTC. Translating gives CASSNVQGYEQYF.

This clone appeared a few times. V usage is TRBV11-3 and J usage is TRBJ2-1, with 9 positions matching TRBD2. The CDR3 is 16 amino acids. The trim removed 5 bases at V and 8 bases at J, leaving 13 bases unmatched. From germline, CDR1 is SGHNT and CDR2 YENEEA. DNA of the CDR3: TGTGCCAGCAGCCCCATAACCCTAGCGGGGATCTATGAGCAGTTCTTC. This sequence encodes CASSPITLAGIYEQFF.

The genes are TRBV6-1 and TRBJ2-5; D not resolved. The germline CDR1 and CDR2 sequences are MNHNS and SASEGT. CDR3 length equals 14 residues. V lost 1 base and J lost 2, with 8 bases in between. The chain's CDR3 is CASSEGTAQETQYF. The CDR3 DNA sequence: TGTGCCAGCAGTGAAGGAACAGCACAAGAGACCCAGTACTTC.

This clone was seen a single time. The chain employs TRBV6-1 and TRBJ1-1; 7 bases match TRBD1. Germline CDR1 reads MNHNS; CDR2 reads SASEGT. The CDR3 has 14 amino acids. V trimming: 4 bases; J trimming: 7 bases; junction bases outside the gene matches: 9. CDR3: CASSGPSRGVEAFF. The DNA for the CDR3 is TGTGCCAGCAGTGGCCCGAGCAGGGGGGTTGAAGCTTTCTTT.

The V gene is TRBV4-1, the J gene TRBJ1-2; the match to TRBD1 covers 7 bases. V shed 1 base, J shed 5 bases, and the junction held 7 bases outside the gene matches. Germline V gene sequence: CDR1 MGHRA, CDR2 YSYEKL. The CDR3 extends over 15 amino acids. The CDR3 DNA reads as TGCGCCAGCAGCCAAGGACGGGGACAGACATATGGCTACACCTTC. Translating it yields CASSQGRGQTYGYTF.

The chain carries TRBV4-2 and TRBJ2-7; D is ambiguous. The CDR3 loop spans 14 amino acids. Germline V gene lookup returns CDR1 LGHNA and CDR2 YNFKEQ. Trimming took 1 base from V and 2 from J, leaving 9 bases between them. This CDR3 reads CASSQAGETYEQYF. CDR3 coding DNA: TGTGCCAGCAGCCAAGCTGGAGAGACCTACGAGCAGTACTTC.

This clone was observed a few times. The gene calls are TRBV5-1 and TRBJ1-1; 9 nucleotides line up with TRBD1. Germline loops: CDR1 SGHRS, CDR2 YFSETQ. The CDR3 totals 14 residues. Trimming removed 2 bases from V and 2 bases from J; junction bases left unmatched: 1. DNA for the CDR3: TGCGCCAGCAGCTTACAGGGGGCAAACACTGAAGCTTTCTTT. Encoded protein: CASSLQGANTEAFF.

The chain uses TRBV9 and TRBJ2-3, with TRBD2 identical over 10 bases. After removal of 3 bases from V and 2 bases from J, the junction contained 3 bases not matched to a gene. CDR1 and CDR2 (germline): SGDLS, YYNGEE. This CDR3 has 15 residues. This CDR3 reads CASSASGGATDTQYF. The DNA for the CDR3 is TGTGCCAGCAGCGCCAGCGGGGGGGCCACAGATACGCAGTATTTT.

The rearrangement uses TRBV6-6 and TRBJ1-2; tentative D call: TRBD1 (5 bases). Germline V CDR1 and CDR2: MNHNY, SVGAGI (reference sequence). The CDR3 runs to 13 residues. V shed 9 bases and J shed 4 bases, with 15 bases lying between them. The CDR3 DNA follows: TGTGCCAGTGCACAGGTCCCATTCTATGGCTACACCTTC. This encodes CASAQVPFYGYTF.

This chain joins TRBV10-2 and TRBJ1-1; D uncertain. V lost 8 bases, J lost 2 bases, and 9 bases lay in between. CDR1 and CDR2 from the germline V gene are WSHSY and SAAADI. The CDR3 has 12 residues. CDR3 sequence: CASERENTEAFF. CDR3 sequence (DNA): TGCGCCAGCGAACGGGAAAACACTGAAGCTTTCTTT.

For the CDR3, the DNA is TGTGCCAGCAGTTCCGCGAGGGGACAGCTCTACAATGAGCAGTTCTTC. As protein: CASSSARGQLYNEQFF. This rearrangement joins TRBV6-5 to TRBJ2-1, with 7 bases identical to TRBD1. Per the germline V gene, CDR1 is MNHEY and CDR2 is SVGAGI. The CDR3 loop spans 16 amino acids. Trimming took 4 bases from V and 3 from J; bases not matched to a gene: 9.

This rearrangement joins TRBV6-6 to TRBJ1-1; no definite D call. The CDR3 runs 13 residues. Trimming took 6 bases from V and 8 from J, leaving 16 bases between them. Germline CDR1 MNHNY, CDR2 SVGAGI (reference sequence). CDR3 nucleotides: TGTGCCAGCAGCACCCCGGACGGCGGGGAAGCTTTCTTT. Translating it yields CASSTPDGGEAFF.

The rearrangement uses TRBV6-1 and TRBJ1-3; no clear D gene. The CDR3 is 15 amino acids. Germline V gene data show CDR1 as MNHNS and CDR2 as SASEGT. Trimming pared 5 bases from V and 0 bases from J, leaving 11 bases between. The CDR3 DNA sequence: TGTGCCAGCAGTTGGCAGGCCGACTCTGGAAACACCATATATTTT. This sequence encodes CASSWQADSGNTIYF.

The chain employs TRBV23-1 and TRBJ1-1; a possible D gene is TRBD1 (6 bases). TRBV23-1 is an ORF for which the function is uncertain. CDR3 length: 12 amino acids. V gave up 4 bases and J gave up 11 bases, with 14 bases separating them. Here the CDR3 reads CASSRVQGTAFF. The CDR3 DNA reads TGCGCCAGCAGTCGTGTACAGGGTACCGCTTTCTTT.

The rearrangement links TRBV4-2 to TRBJ1-2, with D tentatively TRBD1 (5 bases). Germline CDR1 LGHNA, CDR2 YNFKEQ. The CDR3 is 15 residues long. The V end was cut by 0 bases, the J end by 5 bases, with 13 bases between. CDR3 DNA: TGTGCCAGCAGCCAAGAGGGGCCAGTAATGTATGGCTACACCTTC. Its translation: CASSQEGPVMYGYTF.

This chain connects TRBV7-2 to TRBJ1-6; D not resolved. V lost 4 bases and J lost 2, with 3 bases in between. The germline gives CDR1 SGHTA, CDR2 FQGNSA. The CDR3 consists of 13 residues. Here the CDR3 reads CASSYTYNSPLHF. DNA for the CDR3: TGTGCCAGCAGCTACACCTATAATTCACCCCTCCACTTT. Using reference TRBV7-2 and TRBJ1-6 for the parts outside the CDR3, the full variable domain is GAGVSQSPSNKVTEKGKDVELRCDPISGHTALYWYRQSLGQGLEFLIYFQGNSAPDKSGLPSDRFSAERTGGSVSTLTIQRTQQEDSAVYLCASSYTYNSPLHFGNGTRLTVT.

The chain joins TRBV6-1 to TRBJ1-1; tentatively, D is TRBD1 (5 bases). V gave up 8 bases and J gave up 3 bases, with 13 bases separating them. The CDR3 consists of 13 residues. Germline CDR1 MNHNS, CDR2 SASEGT. Here the CDR3 reads CASLRGRDTEAFF. DNA of the CDR3: TGTGCCAGCCTGCGGGGCCGCGACACTGAAGCTTTCTTT.

The chain joins TRBV4-3 to TRBJ1-3, with 8 bases identical to TRBD1. In germline, CDR1 is LGHNA, CDR2 YSLEER. V gave up 2 bases and J gave up 4 bases; unmatched junction bases: 7. The CDR3 has 16 amino acids. As DNA, the CDR3 is TGCGCCAGCAGCCAACTCGGACAGGGAACGGGAAACACCATATATTTT. Its translation is CASSQLGQGTGNTIYF.

This clone appeared once. The chain joins TRBV9 to TRBJ1-1; 7 bases are shared with TRBD1. The J segment lost 4 bases and the V segment lost 3 bases, leaving 9 bases of the junction unmatched. The CDR3 contains 15 residues. Germline V gene lookup returns CDR1 SGDLS and CDR2 YYNGEE. CDR3 residues: CASSATDRLITEAFF. As DNA, the CDR3 is TGTGCCAGCAGCGCCACGGACAGGTTGATCACTGAAGCTTTCTTT.

This chain joins TRBV7-2 and TRBJ2-7, with 7 positions matching TRBD2. The CDR3 is 13 residues long. Trimming cost V 4 bases and J 2 bases; bases outside gene matches: 2. Germline lookup yields CDR1 SGHTA and CDR2 FQGNSA. The CDR3 bases are TGTGCCAGCAGCTCGGGGGGTACCTACGAGCAGTACTTC. Translation: CASSSGGTYEQYF.

This sequence joins TRBV7-2 and TRBJ1-2; 8 positions match TRBD1. The V gene end was trimmed by 1 base and the J gene end by 5 bases; junction bases not matched to a gene: 6. The CDR3 is 15 amino acids. Germline V lookup: CDR1 SGHTA, CDR2 FQGNSA. This chain's CDR3 is CASSLDPGGGYGYTF. The CDR3 coding sequence is TGTGCCAGCAGCTTAGACCCAGGGGGCGGATATGGCTACACCTTC.

V usage is TRBV5-4 and J usage is TRBJ2-7; TRBD1 agrees at 7 bases. V lost 4 bases and J lost 4; bases outside the gene matches: 5. The CDR3 runs to 13 residues. CDR1 SGHNT and CDR2 YYREEE come from the germline V gene (reference sequence). The CDR3 here is CASSPQGVYEQYF. The CDR3 nucleotides are TGTGCCAGCAGCCCCCAGGGGGTGTACGAGCAGTACTTC. Looking up the rest from reference TRBV5-4 and TRBJ2-7 gives the full variable domain: ETGVTQSPTHLIKTRGQQVTLRCSSQSGHNTVSWYQQALGQGPQFIFQYYREEENGRGNFPPRFSGLQFPNYSSELNVNALELDDSALYLCASSPQGVYEQYFGPGTRLTVT.

This clone occurred a few times. This chain connects TRBV10-2 to TRBJ2-5; perhaps TRBD2 as D (5 bases). The CDR3 contains 12 residues. Trimming took 5 bases from V and 5 from J, leaving 9 bases between them. Germline V gives CDR1 WSHSY, CDR2 SAAADI. This CDR3 is CASSLAGETQYF. The CDR3 DNA reads TGCGCCAGCAGTCTAGCCGGGGAGACCCAGTACTTC.

The chain combines TRBV6-5 with TRBJ1-1; the match to TRBD1 covers 7 bases. The CDR3 consists of 12 residues. Germline V CDR1 and CDR2: MNHEY, SVGAGI. V lost 6 bases and J lost 14; bases outside the gene matches: 12. CDR3 DNA: TGTGCCAGCAGGGAACCGGGACAGACCCTATTCTTT. Its protein product is CASREPGQTLFF.

Only one count was recorded for this clone. The chain couples TRBV6-5 to TRBJ2-1; D unresolved. V was trimmed by 2 bases and J by 0 bases, leaving 8 bases between them. The CDR3 runs to 15 residues. Germline assignment: CDR1 MNHEY and CDR2 SVGAGI. The CDR3 coding sequence is TGTGCCAGCAGTTACCAGCCTAGCTCCTACAATGAGCAGTTCTTC. Translated, it gives CASSYQPSSYNEQFF.

This clone was seen a few times. V gene TRBV7-9 combines with J gene TRBJ2-1, with 12 bases matching TRBD2. V was pared by 7 bases and J by 2 bases, with 3 bases of the junction left unmatched. Germline loops: CDR1 SEHNR, CDR2 FQNEAQ (reference sequence). This CDR3 is built from 15 residues. CDR3 nucleotide sequence: TGTGCCAGCAACCTAGCGGGGGGGCCCTACAATGAGCAGTTCTTC. Translating gives CASNLAGGPYNEQFF.